The source of this TCR beta chain is a study of control samples from healthy donors and cancer patients. Trimming took 3 bases from V and 4 from J; bases not matched to a gene: 7. This CDR3 region has 15 residues. CDR1 SQVTM and CDR2 ANQGSEA come from the germline V gene. Sequenced by immunoSEQ multiplex PCR; TCRdb stores in-frame clones only, minus some. In the table there are some 19,000 clones, 84% of which are singletons. Sample: PBMCs. This sequence joins TRBV29-1 and TRBJ2-2; 8 bases match TRBD2. The receptor was derived from a man in his fifties or sixties with colorectal cancer. The CDR3 coding sequence is TGCAGCGTTGAGCTCCGGACTAGCAGCACCGGGGAGCTGTTTTTT. This gives the protein CSVELRTSSTGELFF.